The clone carrying this TCR beta chain occurred many times. These data belong to a study of CD8+CD57+ T cells in acquired aplastic anemia. CDR3 length: 11 residues. Germline V gene sequence: CDR1 SGHAT, CDR2 FQNNGV. Trimming removed 5 bases from V and 7 bases from J, with 9 bases in between. The template for TCR beta VDJ and CDR3 sequence profiling was genomic DNA. TCRdb itself ran the reads through MiXCR, one entry per CDR3 protein. The sample has 200,000 to 250,000 distinct CDR3 sequences, 61% seen once. The sequenced sample consisted of sorted CD4+, CD8+, or CD8+CD57+ T cells (not recorded which) from PBMCs. The source is a human donor in good health. V gene TRBV11-2 combines with J gene TRBJ2-7, with D tentatively TRBD1 (5 bases). The CDR3: CASSQGSEQYF. Here the CDR3 DNA reads TGTGCCAGCAGCCAGGGAAGTGAGCAGTACTTC.